This T cell receptor beta chain originates from a study of human T cells and chemical hapten exposure. Whole-study context: Patch testing placed 0.01% DPC on the upper back, with readings at 6 days. Minor volume differences among pooled libraries chiefly drove per-sample TCR yield variation.

Study findings and constraints: With alopecia, donors may have immune responses unlike healthy people's. Counts of TCRs expanded at PT1 correlated positively with patch test score.

From the RACE reads, TCRdb called clonotypes with MiXCR, one entry per CDR3 protein. This repertoire shows some 350,000 distinct CDR3 sequences, over 6% found once; its top ten account for around 6%. The germline V gene encodes CDR1 SGHTA and CDR2 FQGNSA. The V end was cut by 2 bases, the J end by 4 bases, with 16 bases between. The CDR3 totals 16 residues. The sample's time point: patch test 2, 6 weeks after DPC sensitization. Treatment indicated: therapeutic diphenylcyclopropenone sensitization with weekly scalp DPC. With regard to this clonotype: Its antigen is unknown.

Sequenced here: whole blood, sampled in connection with sensitization to the hapten diphenylcyclopropenone (DPC). The chain carries TRBV7-2 and TRBJ2-3; unclear D gene. The sequence was collected from a woman younger than 35 with alopecia areata. Some clones in this sample may be carry-over from other donors' samples. Here the CDR3 reads CASSLRFGRPSDTQYF. The CDR3, as DNA: TGTGCCAGCAGCTTAAGGTTCGGCCGACCCTCAGATACGCAGTATTTT. Complete variable domain (other parts from reference TRBV7-2 and TRBJ2-3): GAGVSQSPSNKVTEKGKDVELRCDPISGHTALYWYRQSLGQGLEFLIYFQGNSAPDKSGLPSDRFSAERTGGSVSTLTIQRTQQEDSAVYLCASSLRFGRPSDTQYFGPGTRLTVL.